The 27 T cell receptor beta chains listed next were all sequenced from one sample in a study of cytomegalovirus exposure and HLA in healthy donors (dated by TCRdb to the late 2010s). The protocol used for the library was the immunoSEQ multiplex PCR assay. The multiplex PCR relied on a mix of 60 forward primers for TCR Vbeta segments and 13 reverse primers for TCR Jbeta segments. Held by TCRdb, this immuneACCESS table contains in-frame sequences only and omits some clones. Under half of the omission traces to an unresolved V gene where checked; the cause of the rest is unknown. This sample holds around 150,000 clones; 75% to 85% were observed only once. The leading ten clones occupy 1.1% to 1.5% of the sample. Material for sequencing was PBMCs. The origin of the receptors is a woman between 40 and 55 years old in good health and CMV-seronegative.

CDR3 in amino acids: CASSQGLAEGWAEQYF. The DNA of the CDR3 is TGCGCCAGCAGCCAAGGACTAGCGGAGGGCTGGGCCGAGCAGTACTTC. The genes are TRBV4-3 and TRBJ2-7; TRBD2 agrees at 9 bases. This CDR3 is built from 16 residues. CDR1 is LGHNA and CDR2 is YSLEER in the germline V gene. With V trimmed by 1 base and J by 6 bases, 10 bases remained unmatched.

Comments on this clone: At one end, the junction sequence differs from germline, possibly due to a read error. The gene calls are TRBV19 and TRBJ2-2; 8 nucleotides match TRBD2. The CDR3 spans 15 residues. CDR1 LNHDA and CDR2 SQIVND come from the germline V gene (reference sequence). The CDR3 sequence: CASRISGANTGELFF. CDR3 nucleotide sequence: TGTGCCAGTCGTATTAGCGGGGCGAACACCGGGGAGCTGTTTTTT.

Only one count was recorded for this clone. The chain is built from TRBV13 and TRBJ1-1, with TRBD1 matching 8 bases. CDR3 length equals 16 residues. Germline V lookup: CDR1 PRHDT, CDR2 FYEKMQ (reference sequence). Unmatched junction bases numbered 12, after V lost 5 bases and J lost 4 bases. This CDR3 reads CASSRTGLIEPTEAFF. CDR3 DNA sequence: TGTGCCAGCAGCCGGACAGGGTTAATAGAACCCACTGAAGCTTTCTTT.

The chain joins TRBV7-8 to TRBJ1-2, with 9 bases identical to TRBD1. Germline CDR1 reads SGHVS; CDR2 reads FQNEAQ. V lost 3 bases and J lost 3; bases outside the gene matches: 5. CDR3 size: 15 residues. CDR3 DNA: TGTGCCAGCAGCTTCTACAGGGGGCTTGACTATGGCTACACCTTC. Protein sequence: CASSFYRGLDYGYTF.

The J gene is TRBJ1-2, the V gene TRBV9, with 9 positions matching TRBD1. The junction had 4 bases not matched to a gene; V was cut back by 3 bases and J by 4 bases. CDR1 and CDR2 (germline): SGDLS, YYNGEE. The CDR3 has 14 residues. DNA of the CDR3: TGTGCCAGCAGCGGGGACAGGGTGGCCTATGGCTACACCTTC. This translates into CASSGDRVAYGYTF. The full variable domain, rest sourced from reference TRBV9 and TRBJ1-2, is DSGVTQTPKHLITATGQRVTLRCSPRSGDLSVYWYQQSLDQGLQFLIQYYNGEERAKGNILERFSAQQFPDLHSELNLSSLELGDSALYFCASSGDRVAYGYTFGSGTRLTVV.

The chain recombines TRBV5-1 with TRBJ1-2; D is ambiguous. The CDR3 consists of 13 residues. The germline V gene encodes CDR1 SGHRS and CDR2 YFSETQ. V lost 0 bases and J 3 bases, leaving 6 bases between the germline ends. This CDR3 is CASSLETHYGYTF. CDR3 DNA: TGCGCCAGCAGCTTGGAAACACACTATGGCTACACCTTC.

The chain is built from TRBV28 and TRBJ1-5, with 7 nucleotides matching TRBD1. In germline, CDR1 is MDHEN, CDR2 SYDVKM. The CDR3 length is 17 residues. Losses at the gene ends were 4 bases for V and 0 bases for J; bases not matched to a gene: 9. The CDR3 DNA sequence: TGTGCCAGCAGTTCCCCTCCGACAGGGAATAGCAATCAGCCCCAGCATTTT. It yields the protein CASSSPPTGNSNQPQHF.

The chain links TRBV9 to TRBJ2-2, with 13 nucleotides matching TRBD2. CDR3 length equals 17 residues. V lost 1 base, J lost 1 base, and 1 base stayed unmatched. Germline CDR1 is SGDLS and CDR2 is YYNGEE. CDR3 in DNA: TGTGCCAGCAGCGTAAGGACTAGCGGGGGGAACACCGGGGAGCTGTTTTTT. It yields the protein CASSVRTSGGNTGELFF.

This rearrangement joins TRBV7-9 to TRBJ1-5; D perhaps matches TRBD1 (6 bases). Germline CDR1 and CDR2: SEHNR and FQNEAQ (reference sequence). V lost 3 bases and J 7 bases, leaving 10 bases between the germline ends. This CDR3 is built from 13 residues. The CDR3: CASSFGQLQPQHF. In DNA form, the CDR3 reads TGTGCCAGCAGCTTCGGACAGTTACAGCCCCAGCATTTT.

J is TRBJ2-5 and V is TRBV19, with D perhaps matching TRBD2 (5 bases). The V gene's germline CDR1 is LNHDA and CDR2 SQIVND (reference sequence). The CDR3 sequence is 15 residues long. V gave up 3 bases and J gave up 2 bases, with 13 bases separating them. In DNA, the CDR3 is TGTGCCAGTAGTATCACAGCGGTCCCTCAAGAGACCCAGTACTTC. Protein sequence: CASSITAVPQETQYF.

V and J are TRBV27 and TRBJ1-5; no definite D call. V was shortened by 3 bases and J by 3 bases, with 6 bases between the two germline ends. Germline V gene data show CDR1 as MNHEY and CDR2 as SMNVEV (reference sequence). There are 13 residues in the CDR3. Here the CDR3 reads CASSLTYNQPQHF. The CDR3 DNA reads as TGTGCCAGCAGTTTGACTTACAATCAGCCCCAGCATTTT.

The chain combines TRBV4-3 with TRBJ2-1; D possibly corresponds to TRBD2 (5 bases). The CDR3 spans 15 residues. From germline, CDR1 is LGHNA and CDR2 YSLEER. The V end lost 0 bases, the J end lost 10 bases, and 16 bases lay between the germline ends. DNA for the CDR3: TGCGCCAGCAGCCAAGATCTAGCTGGGGTTCGAGAGCAGTTCTTC. Protein sequence: CASSQDLAGVREQFF.

This clone was observed once. In DNA, the CDR3 is TGTGCCATCAGTGAAGGGGGCTACGAGCAGTACTTC. This sequence encodes CAISEGGYEQYF. The chain is built from TRBV10-3 and TRBJ2-5; tentative D call: TRBD1 (6 bases). The J call could be wrong; TRBJ2-7 is a better fit for the DNA end. Germline V gene sequence: CDR1 ENHRY, CDR2 SYGVKD. This CDR3 is 12 amino acids long.

V gene TRBV5-6 combines with J gene TRBJ1-4; TRBD1 might be the D (5 bases). Trimming stripped 0 bases from V and 0 bases from J, with 6 bases between. CDR1 and CDR2 from the germline V gene are SGHDT and YYEEEE. The CDR3 is made up of 15 amino acids. CDR3: CASSLGGATNEKLFF. CDR3 bases: TGTGCCAGCAGCTTGGGGGGGGCAACTAATGAAAAACTGTTTTTT. The variable domain in full, with the rest retrieved from reference TRBV5-6 and TRBJ1-4, is DAGVTQSPTHLIKTRGQQVTLRCSPKSGHDTVSWYQQALGQGPQFIFQYYEEEERQRGNFPDRFSGHQFPNYSSELNVNALLLGDSALYLCASSLGGATNEKLFFGSGTQLSVL.

This chain joins TRBV27 and TRBJ1-1; D might be TRBD1 (6 bases). The V and J ends lost 5 bases and 2 bases respectively, with 15 bases between them. CDR3 length equals 15 residues. Germline lookup yields CDR1 MNHEY and CDR2 SMNVEV (reference sequence). The CDR3 coding sequence is TGTGCCAGCAGTGTAACTGTCAGGGGAAACACTGAAGCTTTCTTT. Its protein product is CASSVTVRGNTEAFF.

The chain recombines TRBV7-9 with TRBJ1-5; D unresolved. Trimming took off 3 bases at V and 5 bases at J, with 11 bases between the two ends. CDR1 and CDR2 (germline): SEHNR, FQNEAQ (reference sequence). The CDR3 contains 14 residues. CDR3 nucleotide sequence: TGTGCCAGCAGCTTGGGAGGCCGTTATCAGCCCCAGCATTTT. It specifies CASSLGGRYQPQHF. Using reference TRBV7-9 and TRBJ1-5 for the parts outside the CDR3, the full variable domain is DTGVSQNPRHKITKRGQNVTFRCDPISEHNRLYWYRQTLGQGPEFLTYFQNEAQLEKSRLLSDRFSAERPKGSFSTLEIQRTEQGDSAMYLCASSLGGRYQPQHFGDGTRLSIL.

CDR3 bases: TGTGCCTTACAGCCCCGGACAAACTATGGCTACACCTTC. Encoded protein: CALQPRTNYGYTF. The chain is built from TRBV2 and TRBJ1-2; tentatively, D is TRBD1 (5 bases). The CDR3 runs 13 residues. Trimming removed 11 bases from V and 2 bases from J, with 15 bases in between. CDR1 and CDR2 (germline): SNHLY, FYNNEI. Based on the CDR3 plus reference TRBV2 and TRBJ1-2, the full variable domain is EPEVTQTPSHQVTQMGQEVILRCVPISNHLYFYWYRQILGQKVEFLVSFYNNEISEKSEIFDDQFSVERPDGSNFTLKIRSTKLEDSAMYFCALQPRTNYGYTFGSGTRLTVV.

The CDR3 coding sequence is TGTGCCAGCAGCTTGGCCGCGCGGGGGGGTAACAAAGAAGCTTTCTTT. It specifies CASSLAARGGNKEAFF. The chain joins TRBV5-6 to TRBJ1-1, with a weak D call TRBD1 (5 bases). The CDR3 sequence is 16 residues long. Germline V gives CDR1 SGHDT, CDR2 YYEEEE. V gave up 0 bases and J gave up 8 bases, with 20 bases separating them.

The chain has TRBV30 and TRBJ2-4; a possible D gene is TRBD2 (5 bases). The CDR3 is 14 amino acids. V lost 0 bases and J 7 bases, leaving 13 bases between the germline ends. CDR1 and CDR2 (germline): GTSNPN, SVGIG (reference sequence). The CDR3 spells CAWSVLDFANIQYF. Here the CDR3 DNA reads TGTGCCTGGAGTGTACTAGACTTTGCGAACATTCAGTACTTC.

J is TRBJ1-6 and V is TRBV10-2; D possibly corresponds to TRBD1 (5 bases). The CDR3 runs 14 residues. Germline V lookup: CDR1 WSHSY, CDR2 SAAADI. V was trimmed by 6 bases and J by 8 bases, leaving 14 bases between them. Here the CDR3 reads CASSDSQMDSPLHF. In nucleotides, the CDR3 is TGCGCCAGCAGCGACAGTCAAATGGATTCACCCCTCCACTTT.

This chain links TRBV4-3 with TRBJ2-7, with TRBD2 as a possible D gene (6 bases). The germline V and J ends were trimmed by 1 base and 0 bases, with 7 bases remaining between them. CDR1 LGHNA and CDR2 YSLEER come from the germline V gene. This CDR3 contains 14 residues. The CDR3 here is CASSQGRGSYEQYF. The DNA for the CDR3 is TGCGCCAGCAGCCAAGGGCGGGGCTCCTACGAGCAGTACTTC.

The chain carries TRBV9 and TRBJ1-2, with 8 nucleotides matching TRBD1. CDR3 length: 15 amino acids. Unmatched junction bases numbered 8, after V lost 3 bases and J lost 4 bases. Germline CDR1 is SGDLS and CDR2 is YYNGEE. The DNA of the CDR3 is TGTGCCAGCAGCGCCGGGGGACAGGCTTTCTATGGCTACACCTTC. Translated: CASSAGGQAFYGYTF.

V is TRBV29-1 and J is TRBJ1-2, with a possible D match to TRBD1 (5 bases). Trimming cost V 0 bases and J 4 bases, with 12 bases left between them. Germline assignment: CDR1 SQVTM and CDR2 ANQGSEA. This CDR3 has 14 amino acids. The CDR3 DNA reads as TGCAGCGTTGAAGATGCGGGACTCGGCTATGGCTACACCTTC. It encodes CSVEDAGLGYGYTF. Combining the CDR3 with reference TRBV29-1 and TRBJ1-2 gives the whole variable domain SAVISQKPSRDICQRGTSLTIQCQVDSQVTMMFWYRQQPGQSLTLIATANQGSEATYESGFVIDKFPISRPNLTFSTLTVSNMSPEDSSIYLCSVEDAGLGYGYTFGSGTRLTVV.

This rearrangement joins TRBV6-1 to TRBJ1-2, with a possible D match to TRBD1 (5 bases). The CDR3 loop spans 15 amino acids. V dropped 3 bases and J dropped 5 bases, with 16 bases sitting between them. Per the germline V gene, CDR1 is MNHNS and CDR2 is SASEGT. CDR3 DNA: TGTGCCAGCAGTGAGTCGGGGGTCGTAAGGTATGGCTACACCTTC. Translation: CASSESGVVRYGYTF.

The chain combines TRBV19 with TRBJ1-5; perhaps TRBD1 as D (6 bases). Germline CDR1 and CDR2: LNHDA and SQIVND (reference sequence). The CDR3 length is 16 residues. The V end was cut by 5 bases, the J end by 2 bases, with 16 bases between. CDR3 region: CASSSGHRRGNQPQHF. The CDR3 bases are TGTGCCAGTAGTTCGGGACACCGACGGGGCAATCAGCCCCAGCATTTT.

This chain uses TRBV5-1 with TRBJ1-2; TRBD1 matches 7 bases. The CDR3 length is 14 residues. Germline CDR1 SGHRS, CDR2 YFSETQ. V lost 0 bases and J lost 4; bases outside the gene matches: 3. The CDR3, as DNA: TGCGCCAGCAGCTTGGCAGAGGGGGCCTATGGCTACACCTTC. Amino acid sequence: CASSLAEGAYGYTF.

The V call is TRBV6-5, the J call TRBJ2-2; 11 nucleotides line up with TRBD1. Germline V gene sequence: CDR1 MNHEY, CDR2 SVGAGI. Trimming took 7 bases from V and 5 from J; bases not matched to a gene: 3. The length of the CDR3 is 14 residues. CDR3 sequence: CASNRDRGTGELFF. CDR3 nucleotides: TGTGCCAGCAATCGGGACAGGGGGACCGGGGAGCTGTTTTTT.